This T cell receptor beta chain was found in a study of T cells in Graves' hyperthyroidism and ophthalmopathy. Points from the study as a whole: Most thyroid clonotypes expanded above 0.001 appeared in blood too.

Using RNA transcripts as the source, TCR beta CDR3 regions were amplified. The HTBI set primed first-round TCR CDR3 RT-PCR. TCRdb re-analysed the multiplex PCR reads in MiXCR, keeping a single row per CDR3 protein. The repertoire holds approximately 400,000 distinct CDR3 sequences, with roughly 18% as singletons. Enrolled ophthalmopathy patients presented with a Clinical Activity Score of at least 3, a NOSPECS grade of at least 4, and disease duration under 3 months. It was 8.5 to 10 ml of fresh peripheral blood that supplied the PBMCs. The germline CDR1 and CDR2 sequences are LNHDA and SQIVND (reference sequence). Trimming took 7 bases from V and 8 from J; bases not matched to a gene: 17. The CDR3 contains 18 residues. This clonotype was counted once. The antigen is undetermined.

This chain connects TRBV19 to TRBJ2-2; 12 nucleotides align to TRBD2. This clonotype was obtained from a man younger than 35 with Graves' ophthalmopathy. The sample taken for sequencing was blood. The CDR3 loop is CASTTGLAGGPIGGELFF. The CDR3, as DNA: TGTGCCAGTACCACGGGGCTAGCGGGGGGGCCAATCGGTGGGGAGCTGTTTTTT.